Listed below are T cell receptor beta chains from one sample, sequenced in a study of cytotoxic CD8 clonotypes in ibrutinib-treated CLL. Using immunoSEQ multiplex PCR, the repertoire was profiled, and TCRdb retains in-frame clones only, with some absent. The sample carries more than 140,000 clones, roughly 80% recorded once. The starting material was PBMCs, obtained after 12 months of ibrutinib treatment. The receptor source for this set is a human donor with chronic lymphocytic leukemia. Each CDR3 is given with its conserved first and last residue. A D gene is named only where the DNA matches it firmly. Rows give clone size only sometimes, using once, few, many, or a class for an expanded clone.

v_call	cdr3_length	j_call	clone_size	d_call	cdr3_aa	cdr3_nt
TRBV29-1	16	TRBJ2-2	NA	NA	CSVEGLGQGNTGELFF	TGCAGCGTTGAAGGGTTGGGGCAGGGGAACACCGGGGAGCTGTTTTTT
TRBV5-6	13	TRBJ2-7	NA	NA	CASSLDSYYEQYF	TGTGCCAGCAGCTTGGACAGTTACTACGAGCAGTACTTC
TRBV7-3	13	TRBJ2-1	once	TRBD1	CASRKTGGNEQFF	TGTGCCAGCAGGAAAACAGGGGGCAATGAGCAGTTCTTC
TRBV7-3	13	TRBJ2-3	NA	NA	CASSLTPTDTQYF	TGTGCCAGCAGCTTGACACCCACAGATACGCAGTATTTT
TRBV4-1	17	TRBJ2-2	NA	NA	CASSHPRGGVGTGELFF	TGCGCCAGCAGCCACCCCAGAGGGGGGGTGGGCACCGGGGAGCTGTTTTTT
TRBV7-7	12	TRBJ2-7	NA	TRBD1	CASEGTGGEQYF	TGTGCCAGCGAAGGGACAGGGGGCGAGCAGTACTTC
TRBV18	16	TRBJ2-2	NA	NA	CASSPQPGSGTGELFF	TGTGCCAGCTCACCACAGCCGGGTTCTGGAACCGGGGAGCTGTTTTTT
TRBV30	12	TRBJ1-2	few	NA	CAWRAGDYGYTF	TGTGCCTGGAGGGCAGGGGACTATGGCTACACCTTC
TRBV14	12	TRBJ2-7	NA	NA	CASSQGASEQYF	TGTGCCAGCAGCCAGGGGGCCAGCGAGCAGTACTTC
TRBV30	12	TRBJ2-5	NA	NA	CAWGQAQETQYF	TGTGCCTGGGGTCAGGCCCAAGAGACCCAGTACTTC
TRBV7-2	14	TRBJ2-4	NA	NA	CASSSQLAKNIQYF	TGTGCCAGCAGCTCCCAATTAGCCAAAAACATTCAGTACTTC
TRBV5-6	15	TRBJ2-5	once	NA	CASSLRSSGGETQYF	TGTGCCAGCAGCTTGAGGTCAAGTGGTGGGGAGACCCAGTACTTC
TRBV21-1	17	TRBJ1-4	NA	NA	CASSKAGGRVRNEKLFF	TGTGCCAGCAGCAAAGCGGGGGGCAGGGTTCGGAATGAAAAACTGTTTTTT
TRBV6-1	13	TRBJ1-2	NA	NA	CASTGRTSVYYTF	TGTGCCAGCACTGGGCGAACTTCGGTGTACTACACCTTC
TRBV7-8	14	TRBJ1-2	NA	TRBD1	CASSSYTGDYGYTF	TGTGCCAGCAGCTCTTATACAGGGGACTATGGCTACACCTTC
TRBV5-1	13	TRBJ2-3	NA	NA	CASSAGNPDTQYF	TGCGCCAGCAGTGCAGGGAACCCAGATACGCAGTATTTT
TRBV10-1	14	TRBJ2-7	NA	NA	CARPAGRPPYEQYF	TGCGCCAGACCGGCCGGACGACCCCCCTACGAGCAGTACTTC
TRBV4-3	18	TRBJ2-2	NA	TRBD2	CASSQESGTSANTGELFF	TGCGCCAGCAGCCAAGAATCGGGGACTAGCGCGAACACCGGGGAGCTGTTTTTT
TRBV19	12	TRBJ2-2	NA	NA	CASNLNTGELFF	TGTGCCAGTAACCTAAACACCGGGGAGCTGTTTTTT
TRBV5-1	16	TRBJ2-2	NA	NA	CASTGDPGQNTGELFF	TGCGCCAGCACAGGGGATCCGGGTCAAAACACCGGGGAGCTGTTTTTT
TRBV20-1	8	TRBJ2-7	NA	NA	CPVYEQYF	TGCCCAGTCTACGAGCAGTACTTC
TRBV5-1	13	TRBJ1-1	NA	TRBD1	CASRQGANTEAFF	TGCGCCAGCAGACAGGGGGCGAACACTGAAGCTTTCTTT
TRBV6-1	16	TRBJ2-3	NA	TRBD2	CASSAWGLAGENTQYF	TGTGCCAGCAGTGCCTGGGGACTAGCGGGAGAAAATACGCAGTATTTT
TRBV15	14	TRBJ2-2	NA	NA	CATSRDRGPGELFF	TGTGCCACCAGCAGAGATAGAGGTCCCGGGGAGCTGTTTTTT
TRBV28	16	TRBJ2-2	NA	TRBD2	CASFNVGLADTGELFF	TGTGCCAGCTTTAACGTCGGGCTAGCGGACACCGGGGAGCTGTTTTTT
TRBV19	17	TRBJ1-2	NA	TRBD1	CASKRTRQGLVHYGYTF	TGTGCCAGTAAACGAACAAGACAGGGATTGGTACACTATGGCTACACCTTC
TRBV15	15	TRBJ2-1	NA	TRBD2	CATSRDRLAGGQQFF	TGTGCCACCAGCAGAGATCGACTAGCGGGGGGGCAGCAGTTCTTC
TRBV10-2	14	TRBJ1-3	NA	NA	CASSDGGSGNTIYF	TGCGCCAGCAGTGATGGGGGGTCTGGAAACACCATATATTTT
TRBV5-1	18	TRBJ2-7	NA	NA	CASSLTLDRAMQKGEQYF	TGCGCCAGCAGCCTTACCCTCGATCGGGCGATGCAGAAGGGCGAGCAGTACTTC
TRBV19	13	TRBJ2-3	NA	NA	CASRTAGTDTQYF	TGTGCCAGTAGGACCGCGGGCACAGATACGCAGTATTTT
TRBV7-6	13	TRBJ2-7	NA	NA	CASSTGRNYEQYF	TGTGCCAGCAGCACGGGGCGGAACTACGAGCAGTACTTC
TRBV7-3	13	TRBJ1-1	NA	NA	CASSLGENTEAFF	TGTGCCAGCAGCTTAGGAGAGAACACTGAAGCTTTCTTT
TRBV28	15	TRBJ1-2	NA	NA	CASSFPRSGNYGYTF	TGTGCCAGCAGTTTTCCCCGTTCAGGGAACTATGGCTACACCTTC
TRBV27	14	TRBJ2-3	NA	NA	CASSLWSGTDTQYF	TGTGCCAGCAGTTTATGGTCGGGGACAGATACGCAGTATTTT
TRBV29-1	16	TRBJ2-7	NA	TRBD2	CSDLHRPGLAAYEQYF	TGCAGCGACCTGCACCGTCCCGGACTAGCGGCTTACGAGCAGTACTTC
TRBV6-5	13	TRBJ1-2	NA	NA	CASSFMANYGYTF	TGTGCCAGCAGTTTCATGGCTAACTATGGCTACACCTTC
TRBV2	12	TRBJ2-1	few	NA	CASSAGYNEQFF	TGTGCCAGCAGTGCCGGATACAATGAGCAGTTCTTC
TRBV5-6	15	TRBJ2-7	NA	NA	CASSWDGSVAGEQYF	TGTGCCAGCAGCTGGGACGGATCGGTTGCCGGCGAGCAGTACTTC
TRBV27	11	TRBJ2-3	NA	NA	CASSATDTQYF	TGTGCCAGCAGCGCTACAGATACGCAGTATTTT
TRBV5-6	15	TRBJ1-1	NA	NA	CASSLERGPNTEAFF	TGTGCCAGCAGCTTGGAAAGGGGCCCGAACACTGAAGCTTTCTTT
TRBV4-2	13	TRBJ2-7	NA	TRBD2	CASSQSGGYEQYF	TGTGCCAGCAGCCAAAGCGGGGGCTACGAGCAGTACTTC
TRBV5-1	14	TRBJ1-2	NA	TRBD1	CASSPGQGTYGYTF	TGCGCCAGCAGCCCTGGACAGGGTACCTATGGCTACACCTTC
TRBV7-4	17	TRBJ2-7	NA	TRBD2	CASSQYSGTSETYEQYF	TGTGCCAGCAGCCAGTACTCCGGGACTAGCGAGACCTACGAGCAGTACTTC
TRBV30	13	TRBJ2-5	once	NA	CAWSAGNGETQYF	TGTGCCTGGAGTGCGGGAAACGGAGAGACCCAGTACTTC
TRBV5-1	14	TRBJ2-5	few	NA	CASSSGAGQETQYF	TGCGCCAGCAGCTCCGGCGCAGGACAAGAGACCCAGTACTTC
TRBV9	24	TRBJ2-1	NA	TRBD2	CASSVEPGLLTSGRAAGGVDEQFF	TGTGCCAGCAGCGTAGAACCGGGACTGCTGACTAGCGGGAGGGCCGCAGGGGGGGTCGATGAGCAGTTCTTC
TRBV4-2	12	TRBJ1-1	NA	NA	CASSQDSTEAFF	TGTGCCAGCAGCCAAGATAGCACTGAAGCTTTCTTT
TRBV27	13	TRBJ1-1	NA	TRBD1	CASKRQGLSEAFF	TGTGCCAGTAAACGACAGGGATTAAGTGAAGCTTTCTTT
TRBV30	14	TRBJ1-3	NA	NA	CASPWGESGNTIYF	TGTGCCTCTCCCTGGGGGGAGTCTGGAAACACCATATATTTT
TRBV18	16	TRBJ2-1	once	NA	CASSPPRGPGYNEQFF	TGTGCCAGCTCACCACCGAGGGGACCCGGGTACAATGAGCAGTTCTTC
TRBV6-5	14	TRBJ1-1	NA	NA	CASSLGQKNTEAFF	TGTGCCAGCAGCCTCGGACAGAAGAACACTGAAGCTTTCTTT
TRBV19	14	TRBJ2-5	NA	NA	CASSIGGGSETQYF	TGTGCCAGTAGTATCGGCGGCGGTTCCGAGACCCAGTACTTC
TRBV19	16	TRBJ2-1	NA	NA	CASSITQGIVRNEQFF	TGTGCCAGTAGTATCACACAGGGAATAGTTCGCAATGAGCAGTTCTTC
TRBV7-2	15	TRBJ2-3	NA	TRBD1	CASSPPGQVVDTQYF	TGTGCCAGCAGCCCGCCGGGACAGGTAGTAGATACGCAGTATTTT
TRBV19	15	TRBJ2-7	NA	TRBD1	CASSIDANRGYEQYF	TGTGCCAGTAGTATAGATGCGAACAGGGGTTACGAGCAGTACTTC